The 14 T cell receptor beta chains presented below share a single source sample, sequenced in a study of cytomegalovirus exposure and HLA in healthy donors. Sequencing was performed with immunoSEQ multiplex PCR; in TCRdb, only in-frame clones are kept and a portion is missing. The sample contains 200,000 to 250,000 clones, 70% to 90% of which appear only once. The sequenced material came from PBMCs. The source is a woman under 30 in good health and CMV-seronegative.

In regard to this clone: The identical CDR3 is also encoded by other nucleotide sequences in the sample. V gene TRBV6-5 combines with J gene TRBJ1-1; no firm D call. CDR1 and CDR2 from the germline V gene are MNHEY and SVGAGI. V was cut by 7 bases and J by 5 bases, with 8 bases left in between. The CDR3 is made up of 11 amino acids. The CDR3 region has the DNA TGTGCCAGCACCCGGGGAACTGAAGCTTTCTTT. Translation: CASTRGTEAFF.

This chain connects TRBV19 to TRBJ1-5, with TRBD1 identical over 9 bases. The CDR3 covers 13 residues. V trimming: 9 bases; J trimming: 6 bases; junction bases outside the gene matches: 6. CDR1 and CDR2 from the germline V gene are LNHDA and SQIVND (reference sequence). For the CDR3, the DNA is TGTGCCAGCACAACAGGGGGCGGTCAGCCCCAGCATTTT. Translated, it gives CASTTGGGQPQHF. Filled out from reference TRBV19 and TRBJ1-5, the complete variable domain reads DGGITQSPKYLFRKEGQNVTLSCEQNLNHDAMYWYRQDPGQGLRLIYYSQIVNDFQKGDIAEGYSVSREKKESFPLTVTSAQKNPTAFYLCASTTGGGQPQHFGDGTRLSIL.

This clone was observed once. The J gene is TRBJ2-1, the V gene TRBV28; D is undetermined. The CDR3 sequence is 16 residues long. The V and J ends lost 6 bases and 2 bases respectively, with 17 bases between them. The V gene's germline CDR1 is MDHEN and CDR2 SYDVKM. Here the CDR3 reads CASSPPLYLTYNEQFF. The CDR3 DNA follows: TGTGCCAGCAGCCCCCCCTTGTACCTAACCTACAATGAGCAGTTCTTC. The full variable domain, with the rest looked up from reference TRBV28 and TRBJ2-1, is DVKVTQSSRYLVKRTGEKVFLECVQDMDHENMFWYRQDPGLGLRLIYFSYDVKMKEKGDIPEGYSVSREKKERFSLILESASTNQTSMYLCASSPPLYLTYNEQFFGPGTRLTVL.

The chain recombines TRBV27 with TRBJ2-7, with a tentative D call TRBD1 (5 bases). V was pared by 8 bases and J by 3 bases, with 17 bases between. There are 14 residues in the CDR3. Germline V CDR1 and CDR2: MNHEY, SMNVEV (reference sequence). CDR3: CASAHGAGYYEQYF. For the CDR3, the DNA is TGTGCCAGCGCCCACGGCGCAGGGTACTACGAGCAGTACTTC.

The chain links TRBV12-5 to TRBJ1-2; D unresolved. Germline-derived CDR1 and CDR2 are LGHNT and FRNRAP. The CDR3 has 13 residues. V lost 2 bases, J lost 4 bases, and 8 bases lay in between. The CDR3: CASGLYPSYGYTF. The CDR3 DNA reads TGTGCTAGTGGTTTGTACCCTTCCTATGGCTACACCTTC.

V usage is TRBV28 and J usage is TRBJ2-7; unclear D gene. Germline V gene data show CDR1 as MDHEN and CDR2 as SYDVKM. V was pared by 5 bases and J by 3 bases, with 20 bases between. This CDR3 has 16 residues. The CDR3 DNA reads as TGTGCCAGCAGTACGCTTCGGACGAATCCTGACTACGAGCAGTACTTC. Residues: CASSTLRTNPDYEQYF.

The chain links TRBV29-1 to TRBJ1-2, with 9 bases aligning to TRBD1. This CDR3 is 16 amino acids long. Germline V gives CDR1 SQVTM, CDR2 ANQGSEA. The V and J ends lost 6 bases and 1 base, in that order; junction bases with no gene match: 12. The CDR3 DNA reads as TGCAGCGTCGTGGATGACAGGGGGATTCTTAACTATGGCTACACCTTC. It specifies CSVVDDRGILNYGYTF.

In DNA form, the CDR3 reads TGTGCCAGCTCAAGGACAGGGCGGAATGAGCAGTTCTTC. Its protein is CASSRTGRNEQFF. The J gene is TRBJ2-1, the V gene TRBV18; TRBD1 aligns across 8 bases. V dropped 5 bases and J dropped 7; count of bases not matched to a gene: 4. The germline V gene encodes CDR1 KGHSH and CDR2 LQKENI. The CDR3 contains 13 residues.

The rearrangement links TRBV7-8 to TRBJ2-2, with TRBD2 matching over 7 bases. The CDR3 is 17 amino acids. Trimming cost V 5 bases and J 0 bases; bases outside gene matches: 9. Germline lookup yields CDR1 SGHVS and CDR2 FQNEAQ. CDR3 nucleotide sequence: TGTGCCAGCAGCCCGGGACTATCCCGCGCGAACACCGGGGAGCTGTTTTTT. Its translation is CASSPGLSRANTGELFF.

The chain is built from TRBV2 and TRBJ2-2; 8 nucleotides match TRBD1. The germline V gene has CDR1 SNHLY and CDR2 FYNNEI. Germline trimming cut 6 bases from V and 5 bases from J; bases unmatched to any gene: 8. The CDR3 extends over 15 amino acids. The CDR3 DNA reads as TGTGCCAGCAGATCCACAGGGGGAAGGACCGGGGAGCTGTTTTTT. It yields the protein CASRSTGGRTGELFF. Filled out from reference TRBV2 and TRBJ2-2, the complete variable domain reads EPEVTQTPSHQVTQMGQEVILRCVPISNHLYFYWYRQILGQKVEFLVSFYNNEISEKSEIFDDQFSVERPDGSNFTLKIRSTKLEDSAMYFCASRSTGGRTGELFFGEGSRLTVL.

The chain combines TRBV9 with TRBJ2-3, with 9 nucleotides matching TRBD2. The junction had 2 bases not matched to a gene; V was cut back by 4 bases and J by 2 bases. The CDR3 covers 14 residues. Germline values: CDR1 SGDLS, CDR2 YYNGEE. CDR3 sequence: CASSIAGATDTQYF. DNA of the CDR3: TGTGCCAGCAGCATAGCGGGAGCCACAGATACGCAGTATTTT.

CDR3 loop: CASTPGGTYNEQFF. The CDR3 DNA reads as TGCGCCAGCACTCCCGGGGGAACCTACAATGAGCAGTTCTTC. The chain combines TRBV23-1 with TRBJ2-1, with a weak D call TRBD2 (6 bases). TRBV23-1 is recorded as an ORF, its role being uncertain. The CDR3 is 14 residues long. V shed 7 bases and J shed 2 bases, with 12 bases lying between them.

The V call is TRBV30, the J call TRBJ2-3, with a tentative D call TRBD2 (7 bases). Germline CDR1 and CDR2: GTSNPN and SVGIG (reference sequence). The V and J ends lost 0 bases and 6 bases respectively, with 13 bases between them. This CDR3 has 14 residues. Written as DNA, the CDR3 is TGTGCCTGGAGTGTAGGGGGGGCCGTCGATACGCAGTATTTT. Its translation: CAWSVGGAVDTQYF.

This chain uses TRBV29-1 with TRBJ1-2; possible D gene TRBD1, 5 bases. Germline V gives CDR1 SQVTM, CDR2 ANQGSEA. The CDR3 has 15 amino acids. The germline V and J ends were trimmed by 2 bases and 8 bases, with 21 bases remaining between them. The CDR3 here is CSVEKSGGSWEGYTF. Here the CDR3 DNA reads TGCAGCGTTGAAAAGTCCGGGGGGAGCTGGGAGGGCTACACCTTC.